This T cell receptor beta chain was recovered during a study of shared clonotypes between healthy human individuals. Study donors comprised healthy, HIV-negative adults devoid of recent acute infection or vaccination. Authors' analysis steps: Sequence data from immunoSEQ were junction-only and lacked quality scores; consequently, filtering differed. Data came from immunoSEQ multiplex PCR; TCRdb stores just in-frame clones and leaves some out. The V and J calls and clone size were taken over from that table, and D and trimming were inferred from the DNA. The sample holds about 2 million clones, approximately 95% seen once. This clone was seen once. Germline V gene data show CDR1 as GTSNPN and CDR2 as SVGIG (reference sequence). This CDR3 has 13 residues. V lost 7 bases to trimming and J lost 7 bases; unmatched junction nucleotides: 7.

The sequence came from a man between 18 and 35 years old in good health. V gene TRBV30 combines with J gene TRBJ1-4; 9 bases match TRBD1. The sample consisted of naive CD4+ T cells sorted from blood. Subset reported: CD45RA+ positively selected. DNA of the CDR3: TGTGCCTACACCGGGACAGGGAGTGAAAAACTGTTTTTT. Protein product: CAYTGTGSEKLFF.